The rows below give T cell receptor beta chains drawn from one sample of a study of blood T cell repertoires in COVID-19. This table comes from immunoSEQ multiplex PCR, and its TCRdb copy is limited to in-frame clones, with some not included. The sample carries 25,000 or so clones, about 88% recorded once. Sequencing used peripheral blood. The receptors stem from a man aged 65 to 79 in a cohort sampled during active COVID-19. Each CDR3 is given with its conserved first and last residue. The order of the fields is clone size, V gene, D gene, J gene, CDR3 protein, CDR3 DNA. A D gene is named only where the DNA matches it firmly. Clone size is given for some rows only: seen once, a few or many times, or a class if the clone is expanded.

few	TRBV7-2	-	TRBJ2-7	CATQGRGVEQYF	TGTGCCACCCAGGGGCGTGGGGTCGAGCAGTACTTC
-	TRBV27	TRBD1	TRBJ1-2	CASTYRQGSSYGYTF	TGTGCCAGCACGTACCGACAGGGGTCGAGCTATGGCTACACCTTC
-	TRBV27	-	TRBJ1-4	CASSLRGSEKLFF	TGTGCCAGCAGTTTGCGAGGGTCTGAAAAACTGTTTTTT
once	TRBV7-8	TRBD2	TRBJ2-2	CATSRLAGWGGELFF	TGTGCCACCTCACGACTAGCGGGATGGGGCGGGGAGCTGTTTTTT
-	TRBV7-7	TRBD1	TRBJ2-7	CASSPGGTGEGEQYF	TGTGCTAGCAGCCCCGGCGGGACAGGGGAAGGGGAGCAGTACTTC
-	TRBV6-2/TRBV6-3	TRBD2	TRBJ2-6	CASSGRRRTGANVLTF	TGTGCCAGCAGCGGGAGGAGACGGACTGGGGCCAACGTCCTGACTTTC
-	TRBV7-9	-	TRBJ1-2	CASSLIDYGYTF	TGTGCCAGCAGCTTAATAGACTATGGCTACACCTTC
-	TRBV28	TRBD1	TRBJ1-4	CASSLDRVEKLFF	TGTGCCAGCAGCCTCGACAGGGTTGAAAAACTGTTTTTT
-	TRBV29-1	TRBD1	TRBJ2-5	CSVPLTGARETQYF	TGCAGCGTCCCTCTGACAGGGGCTCGGGAGACCCAGTACTTC
-	TRBV9	-	TRBJ2-5	CASSPGNGGRQETQYF	TGTGCCAGCAGCCCGGGAAATGGCGGACGCCAAGAGACCCAGTACTTC
-	TRBV7-9	-	TRBJ1-1	CASSPVGGDTEAFF	TGTGCCAGCAGTCCAGTCGGGGGAGATACTGAAGCTTTCTTT
-	TRBV25-1	TRBD1	TRBJ1-5	CASSESGRGASQPQHF	TGTGCCAGCAGTGAAAGCGGCAGGGGGGCTAGTCAGCCCCAGCATTTT
once	TRBV6-5	-	TRBJ2-7	CASSYRSGLPYEQYF	TGTGCCAGCAGTTACCGGTCAGGACTGCCCTACGAGCAGTACTTC
-	TRBV7-8	TRBD2	TRBJ2-3	CASSLEAAGGSDTQYF	TGTGCCAGCAGCTTAGAGGCGGCGGGAGGGTCAGATACGCAGTATTTT
-	TRBV28	TRBD1	TRBJ1-1	CASSLVGQGDTEAFF	TGTGCCAGCAGTTTAGTCGGACAGGGGGACACTGAAGCTTTCTTT
-	TRBV19	TRBD1	TRBJ1-1	CASRGQGATGEAFF	TGTGCCAGTAGGGGACAGGGGGCAACGGGAGAAGCTTTCTTT
once	TRBV6-5	TRBD1	TRBJ1-1	CASIYRGVNTEAFF	TGTGCCAGCATCTACAGGGGGGTGAACACTGAAGCTTTCTTT
-	TRBV4-1	TRBD1	TRBJ2-7	CASSHRDRGVYEQYF	TGCGCCAGCAGCCATCGAGACAGGGGAGTCTACGAGCAGTACTTC
-	TRBV2	-	TRBJ2-3	CASREQVGTDTQYF	TGTGCCAGCAGGGAACAGGTTGGGACAGATACGCAGTATTTT
-	TRBV28	-	TRBJ1-6	CASRGAGAGSPLHF	TGTGCCAGCAGGGGGGCGGGGGCCGGCTCACCCCTCCACTTT
-	TRBV5-1	TRBD2	TRBJ2-3	CASSLLAGDEDTQYF	TGCGCCAGCAGCCTACTAGCGGGAGACGAAGATACGCAGTATTTT
-	TRBV24-1	TRBD2	TRBJ2-1	CATSDPSSGNGQFF	TGTGCCACCAGTGACCCGTCTAGCGGTAACGGGCAGTTCTTC
-	TRBV27	-	TRBJ2-1	CASSLDGLAHARRSYNEQFF	TGTGCCAGCAGTTTAGATGGTCTAGCCCATGCTCGCCGATCCTACAATGAGCAGTTCTTC
-	TRBV7-3	TRBD2	TRBJ2-7	CASSLLAGVEGEQYF	TGTGCCAGCAGCTTACTAGCGGGAGTAGAAGGGGAGCAGTACTTC
-	TRBV6-5	TRBD2	TRBJ2-5	CASRMSWSGRETQYF	TGTGCCAGCAGGATGAGCTGGAGCGGGAGAGAGACCCAGTACTTC
-	TRBV6-5	TRBD2	TRBJ2-1	CASSYARSGRSNEQFF	TGTGCCAGCAGTTACGCCCGTAGCGGGAGGTCTAATGAGCAGTTCTTC
-	TRBV5-8	-	TRBJ1-5	CASSLEGLSNQPQHF	TGTGCCAGCAGCTTGGAGGGGTTGAGCAATCAGCCCCAGCATTTT
-	TRBV5-1	-	TRBJ1-1	CASSLLGRTEAFF	TGCGCCAGCAGCTTGCTGGGGCGAACTGAAGCTTTCTTT
-	TRBV2	TRBD1	TRBJ2-7	CASNPGQGFNEQYF	TGTGCCAGCAATCCGGGACAGGGTTTCAACGAGCAGTACTTC
-	TRBV24-1	-	TRBJ2-1	CATGRTGSYNEQFF	TGTGCCACCGGGCGAACAGGCAGCTACAATGAGCAGTTCTTC
-	TRBV28	TRBD1	TRBJ2-3	CASSVMGEGATDTQYF	TGTGCCAGCAGTGTAATGGGTGAGGGGGCCACAGATACGCAGTATTTT
once	TRBV5-5	-	TRBJ1-3	CASSPMGAVNTIYF	TGTGCCAGCAGCCCAATGGGGGCCGTAAACACCATATATTTT
-	TRBV2	TRBD1	TRBJ1-5	CASSVGQGAGQPQHF	TGTGCCAGCAGTGTCGGACAGGGGGCCGGTCAGCCCCAGCATTTT